Presented here are 4 T cell receptor beta chains from one specimen sequenced in a study of a mutant IDH1 vaccine in newly diagnosed glioma. No antigen is known for these receptors. Data came from immunoSEQ multiplex PCR; TCRdb stores just in-frame clones and leaves some out. Seen here are about 26,000 clones, 70% to 85% observed once, and the top ten hold approximately 7.7%. Time point in this sample: week 5, during vaccination. Each vaccine dose was 300 ug of mutant IDH1 20-mer peptide, with topical imiquimod. The input for sequencing was PBMCs, taken from a glioma patient whose treatment included an IDH1 peptide vaccine. The receptors were sampled from a middle-aged man with glioma. Some clones in this sample may be carry-over from other donors' samples.

J is TRBJ1-2 and V is TRBV2; D may be TRBD1 (6 bases). Germline loops: CDR1 SNHLY, CDR2 FYNNEI. V lost 1 base and J 5 bases, leaving 8 bases between the germline ends. The CDR3 runs to 13 residues. The CDR3 spells CASSEGTAYGYTF. The CDR3 region has the DNA TGTGCCAGCAGTGAAGGGACAGCATATGGCTACACCTTC.

The chain employs TRBV6-6 and TRBJ2-5; D not resolved. The CDR3 contains 14 residues. In germline, CDR1 is MNHNY, CDR2 SVGAGI (reference sequence). Trimming shortened V by 0 bases and J by 1 base, and 6 bases separated the two germline ends. This CDR3 reads CASSYSFTQETQYF. CDR3 DNA: TGTGCCAGCAGTTACTCGTTTACCCAAGAGACCCAGTACTTC.

The rearrangement uses TRBV29-1 and TRBJ1-2; D is ambiguous. Germline assignment: CDR1 SQVTM and CDR2 ANQGSEA. The ends were cut back, 6 bases at V and 2 bases at J, with 10 bases in the middle. The CDR3 runs 12 residues. CDR3 sequence reads: CSVVDGNYGYTF. The CDR3 DNA follows: TGCAGCGTGGTGGACGGGAACTATGGCTACACCTTC.

This clone has a handful of counts. This chain links TRBV29-1 with TRBJ1-1; D ambiguous. The CDR3 contains 13 residues. The V gene's germline CDR1 is SQVTM and CDR2 ANQGSEA. The germline V and J ends were trimmed by 4 bases and 1 base, with 10 bases remaining between them. The CDR3 DNA reads TGCAGCGTTGTTAAAGCAGAGAACACTGAAGCTTTCTTT. Translation gives CSVVKAENTEAFF.